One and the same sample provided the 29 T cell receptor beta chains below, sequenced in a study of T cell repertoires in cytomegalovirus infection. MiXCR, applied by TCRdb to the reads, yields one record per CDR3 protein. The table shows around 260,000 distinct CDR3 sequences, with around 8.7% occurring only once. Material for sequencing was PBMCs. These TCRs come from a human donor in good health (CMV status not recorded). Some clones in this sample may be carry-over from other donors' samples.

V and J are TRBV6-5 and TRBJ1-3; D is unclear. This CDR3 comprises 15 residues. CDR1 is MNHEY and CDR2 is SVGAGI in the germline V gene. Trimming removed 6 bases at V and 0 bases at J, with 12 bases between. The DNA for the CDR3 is TGTGCCAGCAGGAACTTACCCGGCTCTGGAAACACCATATATTTT. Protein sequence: CASRNLPGSGNTIYF.

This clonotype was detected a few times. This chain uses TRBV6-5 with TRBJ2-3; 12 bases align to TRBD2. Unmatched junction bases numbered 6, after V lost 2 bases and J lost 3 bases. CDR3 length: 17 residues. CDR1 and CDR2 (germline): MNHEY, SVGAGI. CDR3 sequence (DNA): TGTGCCAGCAGTTACAAACTAGCGGGGGGAAGGACAGATACGCAGTATTTT. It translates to CASSYKLAGGRTDTQYF.

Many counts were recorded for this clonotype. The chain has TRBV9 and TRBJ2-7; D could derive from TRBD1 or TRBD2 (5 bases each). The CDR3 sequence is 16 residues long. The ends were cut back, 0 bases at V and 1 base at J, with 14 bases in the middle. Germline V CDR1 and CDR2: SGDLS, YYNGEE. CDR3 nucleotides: TGTGCCAGCAGCGTAGGCTCCGGGGCCCTGTCCTACGAGCAGTACTTC. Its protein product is CASSVGSGALSYEQYF.

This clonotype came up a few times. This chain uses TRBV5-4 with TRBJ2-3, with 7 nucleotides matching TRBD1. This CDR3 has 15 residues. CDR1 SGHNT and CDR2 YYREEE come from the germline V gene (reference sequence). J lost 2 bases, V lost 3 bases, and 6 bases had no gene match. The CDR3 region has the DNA TGTGCCAGCAGCTCCAAACAGGGGCTCACAGATACGCAGTATTTT. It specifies CASSSKQGLTDTQYF. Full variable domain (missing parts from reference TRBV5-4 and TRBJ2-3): ETGVTQSPTHLIKTRGQQVTLRCSSQSGHNTVSWYQQALGQGPQFIFQYYREEENGRGNFPPRFSGLQFPNYSSELNVNALELDDSALYLCASSSKQGLTDTQYFGPGTRLTVL.

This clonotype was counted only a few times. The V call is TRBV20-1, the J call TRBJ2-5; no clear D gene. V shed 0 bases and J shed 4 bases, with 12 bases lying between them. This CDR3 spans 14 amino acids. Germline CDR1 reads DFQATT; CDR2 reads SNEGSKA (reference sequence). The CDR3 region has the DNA TGCAGTGCTAGAGATAGGGCTAGTTCAGAGACCCAGTACTTC. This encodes CSARDRASSETQYF.

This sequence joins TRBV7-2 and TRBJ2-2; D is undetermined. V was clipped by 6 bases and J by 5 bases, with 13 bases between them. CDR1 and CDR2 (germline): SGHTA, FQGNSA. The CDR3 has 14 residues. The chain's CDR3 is CASRPRPTTGELFF. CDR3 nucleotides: TGTGCCAGCAGGCCCCGACCCACAACCGGGGAGCTGTTTTTT.

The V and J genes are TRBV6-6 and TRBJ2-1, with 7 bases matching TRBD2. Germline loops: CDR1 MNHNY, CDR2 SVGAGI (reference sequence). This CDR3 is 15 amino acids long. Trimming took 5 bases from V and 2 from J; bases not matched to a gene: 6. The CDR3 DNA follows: TGTGCCAGCAGTGAGGAGGGAGGGCCCTACAATGAGCAGTTCTTC. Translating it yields CASSEEGGPYNEQFF.

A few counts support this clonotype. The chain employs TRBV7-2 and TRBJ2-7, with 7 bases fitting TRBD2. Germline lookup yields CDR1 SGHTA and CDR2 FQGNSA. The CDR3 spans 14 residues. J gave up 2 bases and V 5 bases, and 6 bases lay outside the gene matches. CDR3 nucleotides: TGTGCCAGCAGCAGAAATGGGGGGGCCTACGAGCAGTACTTC. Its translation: CASSRNGGAYEQYF.

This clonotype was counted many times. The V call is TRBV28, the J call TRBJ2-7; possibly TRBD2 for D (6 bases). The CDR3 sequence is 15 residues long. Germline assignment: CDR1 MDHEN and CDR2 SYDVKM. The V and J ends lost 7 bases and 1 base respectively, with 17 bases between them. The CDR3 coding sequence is TGTGCCAGCACCCTAAGGGCTAGCGAATCCTACGAGCAGTACTTC. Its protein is CASTLRASESYEQYF.

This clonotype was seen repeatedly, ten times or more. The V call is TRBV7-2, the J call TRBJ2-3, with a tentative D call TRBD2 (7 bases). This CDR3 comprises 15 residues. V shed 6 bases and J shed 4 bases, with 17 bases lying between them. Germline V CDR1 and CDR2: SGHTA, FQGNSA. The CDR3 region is CASRRPGGASDTQYF. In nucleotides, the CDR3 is TGTGCCAGCAGACGTCCGGGGGGCGCCTCAGATACGCAGTATTTT. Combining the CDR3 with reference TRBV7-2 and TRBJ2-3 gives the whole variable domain GAGVSQSPSNKVTEKGKDVELRCDPISGHTALYWYRQSLGQGLEFLIYFQGNSAPDKSGLPSDRFSAERTGGSVSTLTIQRTQQEDSAVYLCASRRPGGASDTQYFGPGTRLTVL.

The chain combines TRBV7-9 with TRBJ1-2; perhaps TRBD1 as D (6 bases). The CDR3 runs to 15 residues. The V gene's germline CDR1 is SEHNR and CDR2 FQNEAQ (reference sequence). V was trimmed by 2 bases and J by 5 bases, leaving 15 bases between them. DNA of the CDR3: TGTGCCAGCAGCTTACCTGCAGGGGCAGGGTATGGCTACACCTTC. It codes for CASSLPAGAGYGYTF.

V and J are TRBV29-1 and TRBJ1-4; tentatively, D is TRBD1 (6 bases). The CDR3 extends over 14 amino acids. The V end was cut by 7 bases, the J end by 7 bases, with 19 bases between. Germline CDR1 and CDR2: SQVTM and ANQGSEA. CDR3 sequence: CSAVGGAVGEKLFF. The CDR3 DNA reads TGCAGCGCTGTGGGGGGGGCCGTGGGTGAAAAACTGTTTTTT.

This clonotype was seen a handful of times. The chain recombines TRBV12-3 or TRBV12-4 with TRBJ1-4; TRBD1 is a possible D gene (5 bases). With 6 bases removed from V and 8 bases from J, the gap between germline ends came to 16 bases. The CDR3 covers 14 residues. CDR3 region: CASSLQASGEKLFF. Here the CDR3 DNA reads TGTGCCAGCAGCTTACAGGCCTCGGGGGAAAAACTGTTTTTT.

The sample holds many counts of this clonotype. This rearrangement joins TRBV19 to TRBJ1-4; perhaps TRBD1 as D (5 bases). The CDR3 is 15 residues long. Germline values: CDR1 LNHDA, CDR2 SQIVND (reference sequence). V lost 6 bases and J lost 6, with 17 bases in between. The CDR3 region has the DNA TGTGCCAGTAGGCGTTGGGGCAGCGGAGATGAAAAACTGTTTTTT. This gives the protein CASRRWGSGDEKLFF.

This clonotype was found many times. CDR3 sequence: CASSLFGLAGGLVSYEQYF. The CDR3, as DNA: TGTGCCAGCAGTTTGTTTGGCCTAGCGGGAGGGTTGGTTTCCTACGAGCAGTACTTC. V gene TRBV12-3 or TRBV12-4 combines with J gene TRBJ2-7, with 12 bases fitting TRBD2. The CDR3 has 19 residues. The ends lost 3 bases at V and 1 base at J; junction bases unmatched: 13.

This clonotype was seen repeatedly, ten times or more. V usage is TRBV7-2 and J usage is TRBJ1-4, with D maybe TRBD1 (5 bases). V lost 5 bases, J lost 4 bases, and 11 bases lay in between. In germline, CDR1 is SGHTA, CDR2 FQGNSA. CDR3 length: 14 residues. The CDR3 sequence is CASSPDSFNEKLFF. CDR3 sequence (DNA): TGTGCCAGCAGCCCTGACAGCTTTAATGAAAAACTGTTTTTT.

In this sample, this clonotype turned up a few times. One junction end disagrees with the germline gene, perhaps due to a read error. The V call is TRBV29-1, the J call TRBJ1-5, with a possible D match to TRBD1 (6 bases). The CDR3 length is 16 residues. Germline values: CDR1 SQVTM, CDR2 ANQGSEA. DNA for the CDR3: TGCAGCGTTAAAGAGGGGGGGGGCACCAGCAATCAGCCCCAGCATTTT. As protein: CSVKEGGGTSNQPQHF.

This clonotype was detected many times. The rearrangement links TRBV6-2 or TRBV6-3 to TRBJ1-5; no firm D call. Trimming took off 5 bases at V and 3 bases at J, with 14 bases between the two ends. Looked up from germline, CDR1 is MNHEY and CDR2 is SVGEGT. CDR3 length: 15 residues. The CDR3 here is CASSSPGGPNQPQHF. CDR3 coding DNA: TGTGCCAGCAGTAGCCCGGGAGGGCCCAATCAGCCCCAGCATTTT.

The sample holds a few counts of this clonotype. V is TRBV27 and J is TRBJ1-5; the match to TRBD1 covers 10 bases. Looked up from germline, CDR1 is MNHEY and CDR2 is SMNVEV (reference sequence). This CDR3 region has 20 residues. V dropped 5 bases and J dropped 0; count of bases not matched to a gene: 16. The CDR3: CASSTITGTGVDYSNQPQHF. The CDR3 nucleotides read TGTGCCAGCAGTACAATAACCGGGACAGGGGTGGACTATAGCAATCAGCCCCAGCATTTT.

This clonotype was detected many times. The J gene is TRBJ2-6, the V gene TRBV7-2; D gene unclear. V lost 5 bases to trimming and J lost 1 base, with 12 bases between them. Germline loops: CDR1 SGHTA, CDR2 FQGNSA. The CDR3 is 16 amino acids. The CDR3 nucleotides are TGTGCCAGCAGCCTAAATGGCGTTTCTGGGGCCAACGTCCTGACTTTC. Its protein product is CASSLNGVSGANVLTF.

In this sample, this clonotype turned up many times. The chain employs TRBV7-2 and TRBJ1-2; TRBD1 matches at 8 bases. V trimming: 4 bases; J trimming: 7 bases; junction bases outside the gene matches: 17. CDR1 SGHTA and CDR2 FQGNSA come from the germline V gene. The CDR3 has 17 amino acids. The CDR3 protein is CASSWAAQGVTGSGYTF. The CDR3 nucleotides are TGTGCCAGCAGCTGGGCGGCACAGGGGGTTACAGGGAGTGGCTACACCTTC.

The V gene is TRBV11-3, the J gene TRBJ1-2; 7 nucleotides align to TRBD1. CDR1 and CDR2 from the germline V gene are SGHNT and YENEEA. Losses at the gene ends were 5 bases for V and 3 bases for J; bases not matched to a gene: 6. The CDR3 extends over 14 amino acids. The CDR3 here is CASSGQVTDYGYTF. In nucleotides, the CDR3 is TGTGCCAGCAGCGGACAGGTCACGGACTATGGCTACACCTTC.

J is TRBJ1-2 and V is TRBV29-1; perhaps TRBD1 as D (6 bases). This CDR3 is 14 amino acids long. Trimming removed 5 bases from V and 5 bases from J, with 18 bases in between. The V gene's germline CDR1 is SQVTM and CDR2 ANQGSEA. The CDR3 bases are TGCAGCGTTTCCCCACGGAGACAGGCATATGGCTACACCTTC. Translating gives CSVSPRRQAYGYTF.

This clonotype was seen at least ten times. CDR3 in amino acids: CASSHANRGRAQYF. In DNA form, the CDR3 reads TGCGCCAGCAGCCACGCAAACAGGGGCCGCGCCCAGTACTTC. The rearrangement uses TRBV4-1 and TRBJ2-5; 7 bases line up with TRBD1. Germline V lookup: CDR1 MGHRA, CDR2 YSYEKL. This CDR3 is 14 amino acids long. Trimming removed 3 bases from V and 9 bases from J; junction bases left unmatched: 10.

The CDR3 loop is CASSRNPGTSGSVEQFF. The CDR3 nucleotides read TGTGCCAGCTCAAGGAATCCGGGAACTAGCGGGAGTGTTGAGCAGTTCTTC. V gene TRBV18 combines with J gene TRBJ2-1, with TRBD2 matching 11 bases. J was trimmed by 9 bases and V by 5 bases; bases with no gene match: 15. Germline V gene lookup returns CDR1 KGHSH and CDR2 LQKENI. This CDR3 spans 17 amino acids.

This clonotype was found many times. This CDR3 reads CASSYGGQGRKGEAFF. In DNA, the CDR3 is TGTGCCAGCAGTTACGGGGGACAGGGTCGAAAGGGTGAAGCTTTCTTT. V gene TRBV6-2 or TRBV6-3 combines with J gene TRBJ1-1; 9 bases align to TRBD1. The V gene's germline CDR1 is MNHEY and CDR2 SVGEGT. With V trimmed by 2 bases and J by 7 bases, 11 bases remained unmatched. CDR3 length: 16 residues.

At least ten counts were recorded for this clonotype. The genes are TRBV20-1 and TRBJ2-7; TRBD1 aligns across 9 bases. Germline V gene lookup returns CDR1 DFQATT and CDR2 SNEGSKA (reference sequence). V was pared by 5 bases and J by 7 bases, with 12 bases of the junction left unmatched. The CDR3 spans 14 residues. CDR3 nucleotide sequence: TGCAGTGCTCCTAAACGACAGGGGGTAGGTGAGCAGTACTTC. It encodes CSAPKRQGVGEQYF.

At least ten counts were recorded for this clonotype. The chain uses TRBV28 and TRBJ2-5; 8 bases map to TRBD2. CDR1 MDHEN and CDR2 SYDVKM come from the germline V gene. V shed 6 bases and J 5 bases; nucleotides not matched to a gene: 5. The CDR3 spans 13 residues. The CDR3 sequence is CASRPGGPETQYF. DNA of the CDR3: TGTGCCAGCAGGCCGGGGGGGCCGGAGACCCAGTACTTC.

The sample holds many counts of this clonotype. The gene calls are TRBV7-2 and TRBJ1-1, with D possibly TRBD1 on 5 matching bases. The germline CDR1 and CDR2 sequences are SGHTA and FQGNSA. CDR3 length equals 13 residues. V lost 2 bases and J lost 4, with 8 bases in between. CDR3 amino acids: CASSLQGPTEAFF. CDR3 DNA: TGTGCCAGCAGCTTACAGGGACCCACTGAAGCTTTCTTT.